The clone carrying this TCR beta chain has just a few counts. The sample comes from a study of blood T cell repertoires in COVID-19. Study as a whole: Samples of COVID-19 (acute and convalescent) were obtained from the United States, Italy and Spain.

For recovered donors of Cohort 3, there were two negative PCRs, clearance, or symptom resolution. The data were produced by immunoSEQ multiplex PCR, yet TCRdb's version contains in-frame clones alone and is incomplete. The profile covers hundreds of thousands of clones, with 88% appearing a single time and roughly 8% taken by the ten largest. V was shortened by 8 bases and J by 11 bases, with 15 bases between the two germline ends. Germline CDR1 reads SNHLY; CDR2 reads FYNNEI. The CDR3 covers 11 residues. The genes are TRBV2 and TRBJ1-1, with a weak D call TRBD1 (5 bases). The sequencing input was PBMCs or T cells enriched from blood (not recorded which). The receptor was derived from a woman between 55 and 75 years old who had recovered from COVID-19. CDR3 bases: TGTGCCAGCCTACAGGTTGGCGAGGCTTTCTTT. It specifies CASLQVGEAFF.